These 20 T cell receptor beta chains came from one sample sequenced in a study of graft-versus-host responses after intestinal transplantation. The antigens of these receptors remain unknown. The protocol was immunoSEQ multiplex PCR, while the TCRdb copy is restricted to in-frame clones and leaves out a portion. The sample contains roughly 92,000 clones, about 90% of which appear only once. This sample comprised unstimulated CD4+ T cells sorted from spleen or lymph node cells, obtained before intestinal transplant. The receptor source for this set is a human donor who received an intestinal transplant.

The rearrangement uses TRBV20-1 and TRBJ2-1, with 7 bases aligning to TRBD2. Germline lookup yields CDR1 DFQATT and CDR2 SNEGSKA (reference sequence). This CDR3 has 11 amino acids. Losses at the gene ends were 3 bases for V and 10 bases for J; bases not matched to a gene: 3. In DNA form, the CDR3 reads TGCAGTGCTAGGGGGGGAGGGGAGCAGTTCTTC. It encodes CSARGGGEQFF.

The chain recombines TRBV29-1 with TRBJ2-5, with D maybe TRBD1 (5 bases). From germline, CDR1 is SQVTM and CDR2 ANQGSEA. V shed 7 bases and J shed 7 bases, with 16 bases lying between them. The length of the CDR3 is 12 residues. The CDR3 DNA reads as TGCAGCGCCGGCAGGGAAGAGGCGACCCAGTACTTC. Its protein product is CSAGREEATQYF.

This chain uses TRBV6-5 with TRBJ2-2; TRBD2 might be the D (5 bases). This CDR3 region has 13 residues. Trimming cost V 10 bases and J 5 bases, with 14 bases left between them. Germline CDR1 MNHEY, CDR2 SVGAGI. CDR3 sequence reads: CATRRDGTGELFF. CDR3 nucleotides: TGTGCCACCAGACGGGATGGGACCGGGGAGCTGTTTTTT.

The chain has TRBV7-8 and TRBJ1-5; 8 bases map to TRBD1. Germline V gives CDR1 SGHVS, CDR2 FQNEAQ. The V and J ends lost 2 bases and 8 bases, in that order; junction bases with no gene match: 8. The CDR3 is made up of 15 amino acids. The CDR3 nucleotides are TGTGCCAGCAGCTTAAGTGGTACAGGGGGGGAGCCCCAGCATTTT. Residues: CASSLSGTGGEPQHF. Combining the CDR3 with reference TRBV7-8 and TRBJ1-5 gives the whole variable domain GAGVSQSPRYKVAKRGQDVALRCDPISGHVSLFWYQQALGQGPEFLTYFQNEAQLDKSGLPSDRFFAERPEGSVSTLKIQRTQQEDSAVYLCASSLSGTGGEPQHFGDGTRLSIL.

This clone appeared once. The gene calls are TRBV7-8 and TRBJ1-4, with TRBD1 as a possible D gene (5 bases). Trimming stripped 2 bases from V and 14 bases from J, with 12 bases between. The CDR3 covers 12 residues. CDR1 is SGHVS, CDR2 FQNEAQ, per germline. CDR3 in amino acids: CASSLQWGDLFF. CDR3 coding DNA: TGTGCCAGCAGCTTACAATGGGGGGACCTGTTTTTT.

J is TRBJ2-1 and V is TRBV25-1; D is unclear. The CDR3 runs to 14 residues. Germline V gene sequence: CDR1 MGHDK, CDR2 SYGVNS. Trimming stripped 2 bases from V and 0 bases from J, with 5 bases between. CDR3 sequence: CASSEEVSYNEQFF. As DNA, the CDR3 is TGTGCCAGCAGTGAAGAGGTCTCCTACAATGAGCAGTTCTTC.

The rearrangement joins TRBV6-5 to TRBJ2-7; perhaps TRBD1 as D (6 bases). V was clipped by 3 bases and J by 2 bases, with 14 bases between them. Germline lookup yields CDR1 MNHEY and CDR2 SVGAGI. This CDR3 comprises 15 residues. Here the CDR3 reads CASSYSGTRPYEQYF. The CDR3 nucleotides read TGTGCCAGCAGTTATTCTGGGACACGACCCTACGAGCAGTACTTC.

V and J are TRBV18 and TRBJ2-7, with TRBD1 matching over 7 bases. V lost 3 bases and J lost 0; bases outside the gene matches: 2. Germline loops: CDR1 KGHSH, CDR2 LQKENI. This CDR3 spans 14 amino acids. In nucleotides, the CDR3 is TGTGCCAGCTCACCCGGGACAGACTCCTACGAGCAGTACTTC. Translation: CASSPGTDSYEQYF.

The V gene is TRBV25-1, the J gene TRBJ2-3, with D hard to call. The CDR3 has 11 residues. Germline CDR1 and CDR2: MGHDK and SYGVNS. V was shortened by 7 bases and J by 5 bases, with 7 bases between the two germline ends. The CDR3 region has the DNA TGTGCCAGCACTGTCCGAGATACGCAGTATTTT. Amino acid sequence: CASTVRDTQYF.

This chain links TRBV6-6 with TRBJ2-1; D might be TRBD2 (5 bases). Per germline, CDR1 MNHNY and CDR2 SVGAGI (reference sequence). This CDR3 spans 14 amino acids. The ends were cut back, 5 bases at V and 0 bases at J, with 8 bases in the middle. In DNA form, the CDR3 reads TGTGCCAGCAGTCCCGCGGGCTCCTACAATGAGCAGTTCTTC. Translating it yields CASSPAGSYNEQFF.

J is TRBJ2-7 and V is TRBV5-1, with a possible D match to TRBD1 (5 bases). CDR3 length: 15 residues. Germline assignment: CDR1 SGHRS and CDR2 YFSETQ. The germline V and J ends were trimmed by 4 bases and 2 bases, with 16 bases remaining between them. The DNA for the CDR3 is TGCGCCAGCAGCCCCCACACGGACAAGCCCTACGAGCAGTACTTC. Protein: CASSPHTDKPYEQYF.

In this sample, this clone turned up a few times. V gene TRBV7-2 combines with J gene TRBJ2-1, with 8 bases that match TRBD2. V lost 2 bases and J lost 8; bases outside the gene matches: 5. Per germline, CDR1 SGHTA and CDR2 FQGNSA. CDR3 size: 14 residues. CDR3 bases: TGTGCCAGCAGCTTACGGGGGGGCACGGATGAGCAGTTCTTC. Its protein product is CASSLRGGTDEQFF.

The chain uses TRBV2 and TRBJ2-2; D gene unclear. This CDR3 spans 15 amino acids. Germline CDR1 SNHLY, CDR2 FYNNEI. Trimming took 5 bases from V and 5 from J, leaving 15 bases between them. CDR3 amino acids: CASSIVQLWTGELFF. The DNA of the CDR3 is TGTGCCAGCAGTATAGTACAGCTTTGGACCGGGGAGCTGTTTTTT.

The V and J genes are TRBV6-5 and TRBJ2-7, with TRBD1 identical over 10 bases. J gave up 2 bases and V 6 bases, and 4 bases lay outside the gene matches. The length of the CDR3 is 14 residues. Germline values: CDR1 MNHEY, CDR2 SVGAGI. CDR3 sequence reads: CASSRTGGPYEQYF. For the CDR3, the DNA is TGTGCCAGCAGCAGGACAGGGGGTCCCTACGAGCAGTACTTC.

The chain uses TRBV6-1 and TRBJ1-6; D remains unclear. In germline, CDR1 is MNHNS, CDR2 SASEGT. With 3 bases removed from V and 9 bases from J, the gap between germline ends came to 15 bases. CDR3 size: 15 residues. The CDR3 DNA is TGTGCCAGCAGTGATCACCCCACAGCGGGTTCACCCCTCCACTTT. It is translated as CASSDHPTAGSPLHF.

J is TRBJ1-2 and V is TRBV10-3; 8 nucleotides match TRBD1. CDR3 length equals 13 residues. After removal of 8 bases from V and 5 bases from J, the junction contained 7 bases not matched to a gene. Germline CDR1 and CDR2: ENHRY and SYGVKD. The CDR3 loop reads CAIGGQGQYGYTF. DNA of the CDR3: TGTGCCATCGGCGGACAGGGTCAGTATGGCTACACCTTC.

In DNA form, the CDR3 reads TGTGCCAGCAGCCTAGGGACAGGGGGTAACACTGAAGCTTTCTTT. Translating it yields CASSLGTGGNTEAFF. The chain is built from TRBV11-3 and TRBJ1-1, with 11 bases identical to TRBD1. Germline-derived CDR1 and CDR2 are SGHNT and YENEEA. The ends lost 5 bases at V and 2 bases at J; junction bases unmatched: 4. This CDR3 has 15 amino acids.

This chain uses TRBV6-5 with TRBJ1-2, with D perhaps TRBD1 (6 bases). This CDR3 contains 15 residues. V was trimmed by 6 bases and J by 8 bases, leaving 22 bases between them. Germline values: CDR1 MNHEY, CDR2 SVGAGI. CDR3 protein: CASSPSRTAFTGYTF. The CDR3 bases are TGTGCCAGCAGCCCCTCCCGGACAGCCTTTACCGGCTACACCTTC.

The chain couples TRBV5-1 to TRBJ1-1, with D unclear. The V and J ends lost 4 bases and 4 bases respectively, with 8 bases between them. Germline V gene data show CDR1 as SGHRS and CDR2 as YFSETQ. This CDR3 is built from 12 residues. CDR3 nucleotides: TGCGCCAGCAGCCAGACAAGCACTGAAGCTTTCTTT. Protein product: CASSQTSTEAFF.

The sample holds one count of this clone. The chain combines TRBV5-8 with TRBJ1-1; 7 nucleotides match TRBD1. The CDR3 has 12 amino acids. V gave up 1 base and J gave up 9 bases; unmatched junction bases: 3. Germline V lookup: CDR1 SGHTS, CDR2 YDEGEE. CDR3 bases: TGTGCCAGCAGCTTGTGGGACAGTCAAGCTTTCTTT. Amino acid sequence: CASSLWDSQAFF.